What follows is one T cell receptor (beta chain) and its context. TCRdb reanalyzed the PCR reads with MiXCR. The sample lists around 19,000 clones, roughly a third occurring once. Treatment of any kind had been given to no patient before thyroid surgery. These data belong to a study of metastatic and nonmetastatic thyroid tumors. V trimming: 5 bases; J trimming: 10 bases; junction bases outside the gene matches: 8. Germline values: CDR1 GTSNPN, CDR2 SVGIG (reference sequence). CDR3 length equals 13 residues. This chain connects TRBV30 to TRBJ2-1, with 10 bases fitting TRBD2. Sample: blood. The source is a female donor with papillary thyroid cancer or a benign thyroid nodule (not recorded which). Some clones in this sample may be carry-over from other donors' samples. The CDR3 DNA sequence: TGTGCCTGGCGCGCTAGCGGGAGAGGGGAGCAGTTCTTC. It codes for CAWRASGRGEQFF. Full variable domain (outside the CDR3, taken from reference TRBV30 and TRBJ2-1): SQTIHQWPATLVQPVGSPLSLECTVEGTSNPNLYWYRQAAGRGLQLLFYSVGIGQISSEVPQNLSASRPQDRQFILSSKKLLLSDSGFYLCAWRASGRGEQFFGPGTRLTVL.